The rows below give T cell receptor beta chains drawn from one sample of a study of OX40 agonist ivuxolimab in advanced cancers. TCRdb keeps only in-frame clones here, not all; method: immunoSEQ multiplex PCR. The table lists some 96,000 clones, roughly 80% of them singletons. The sequencing used CD4+ or CD8+ T cells sorted from blood, collected in a trial of the OX40 agonist ivuxolimab. The receptors originated from an adult with an advanced solid tumor such as melanoma, head and neck, liver or kidney cancer. Each CDR3 is given with its conserved first and last residue. D genes are given only for firm matches. Size is stated for part of the rows, as once, few or many counts, or as a class when the clone is expanded.

TRBJ1-3 16 NA TRBV7-9 TRBD1 TGTGCCAGCAGCCGACCACAGGGGGCACAGGGAAACACCATATATTTT CASSRPQGAQGNTIYF
TRBJ1-1 16 NA TRBV9 NA TGTGCCAGCAGCGTCGCAGGGCGGGGGGGAAACACTGAAGCTTTCTTT CASSVAGRGGNTEAFF
TRBJ2-7 12 NA TRBV5-1 NA TGCGCCAGCCGGGATCGCACCTACGAGCAGTACTTC CASRDRTYEQYF
TRBJ2-7 10 NA TRBV6-6 NA TGTGCCAGCGGATCCTACGAGCAGTACTTC CASGSYEQYF
TRBJ2-1 14 NA TRBV12-5 TRBD2 TGTGCTAGTGCTCGGGGGGACGGGGGAAATGAGCAGTTCTTC CASARGDGGNEQFF
TRBJ1-1 16 NA TRBV7-3 TRBD1 TGTGCCAGCAGCTTAAGCGGGACAGGGGGGCGAACTGAAGCTTTCTTT CASSLSGTGGRTEAFF
TRBJ2-7 14 NA TRBV7-9 TRBD1 TGTGCCAGCAGCCCAAGGACAGGGGGTTACGAGCAGTACTTC CASSPRTGGYEQYF
TRBJ2-3 18 NA TRBV9 TRBD2 TGTGCCAGCAGCCGACGAGGCGGGGGGACCCTTAGCACAGATACGCAGTATTTT CASSRRGGGTLSTDTQYF
TRBJ2-7 12 NA TRBV28 TRBD1 TGTGCCAGCACGGACAGGGCATACGAGCAGTACTTC CASTDRAYEQYF
TRBJ1-4 18 NA TRBV7-9 TRBD1 TGTGCCAGCAGCTTAGTTGGGACAGCTATAGCAACTAATGAAAAACTGTTTTTT CASSLVGTAIATNEKLFF
TRBJ2-1 14 medium-sized TRBV18 NA TGTGCCAGCTCACCACAAGCGGGTTACAATGAGCAGTTCTTC CASSPQAGYNEQFF
TRBJ1-2 13 NA TRBV29-1 NA TGCAGCGTTGAAGAGGGGGCGAGCTATGGCTACACCTTC CSVEEGASYGYTF
TRBJ2-1 14 NA TRBV14 TRBD2 TGTGCCAGCAGCCAAGCAACGGGAGGGGCTGAGCAGTTCTTC CASSQATGGAEQFF
TRBJ2-1 19 NA TRBV11-2 TRBD2 TGTGCCAGCAGCCCCGGGGGGACTAGCGGGAGAGGGTCCTACAATGAGCAGTTCTTC CASSPGGTSGRGSYNEQFF
TRBJ2-1 15 NA TRBV2 TRBD1 TGTGCCAGCAGGGTAGGACAGGGCGCCTACAATGAGCAGTTCTTC CASRVGQGAYNEQFF
TRBJ2-5 16 NA TRBV6-6 NA TGTGCCAGCAGTTACTCGCCCGGACAACGTCGAGAGACCCAGTACTTC CASSYSPGQRRETQYF
TRBJ1-1 11 NA TRBV20-1 NA TGCAGTGCTAGAGAGGGGCCTGAAGCTTTCTTT CSAREGPEAFF
TRBJ1-1 13 NA TRBV6-1 NA TGTGCCACAACCGGCCGGACTAACACTGAAGCTTTCTTT CATTGRTNTEAFF
TRBJ1-4 13 NA TRBV6-6 NA TGTGCCAGCACCCGTGGTACTAATGAAAAACTGTTTTTT CASTRGTNEKLFF
TRBJ1-5 13 NA TRBV19 NA TGTGCCAGCAGCATTTCCAACAATCAGCCCCAGCATTTT CASSISNNQPQHF
TRBJ1-2 14 medium-sized TRBV7-9 TRBD1 TGTGCCAGCAGCCCATCAGGGGGCCGAGGTGGCTACACCTTC CASSPSGGRGGYTF
TRBJ1-3 12 NA TRBV2 NA TGTGCCAGCAGTGAGATAGGAAACACCATATATTTT CASSEIGNTIYF
TRBJ2-7 14 NA TRBV5-6 TRBD1 TGTGCCAGCAGTTCTAAGGACAGGGGCGACGAGCAGTACTTC CASSSKDRGDEQYF
TRBJ2-5 14 once TRBV21-1 NA TGTGCCAGCAGCCCGCCGGGGCTAAAGGAGACCCAGTACTTC CASSPPGLKETQYF
TRBJ2-5 15 NA TRBV7-3 TRBD1 TGTGCCAGCAGCTTAAGGACAGGGGGCGCGGGGACCCAGTACTTC CASSLRTGGAGTQYF
TRBJ1-1 14 NA TRBV6-6 TRBD1 TGTGCCAGCAGTCCCGGGACAGGGGGATCTGAAGCTTTCTTT CASSPGTGGSEAFF
TRBJ2-3 16 NA TRBV4-2 TRBD2 TGTGCCAGCAGCCCTCAGCGGGAGAGTCGATTAGATACGCAGTATTTT CASSPQRESRLDTQYF
TRBJ2-7 13 NA TRBV19 NA TGTGCCAGTAGTATATCGAGGGGTTACGAGCAGTACTTC CASSISRGYEQYF
TRBJ1-4 14 NA TRBV27 NA TGTGCCAGCAGCTTGAGGGGTCAAGGGGTAAAACTGTTTTTT CASSLRGQGVKLFF
TRBJ1-4 16 NA TRBV7-2 NA TGTGCCAGCAGCCCGTCCACAGGGCTTGGGAATGAAAAACTGTTTTTT CASSPSTGLGNEKLFF
TRBJ1-2 16 NA TRBV4-2 NA TGTGCCAGCAGCCAAGATCTTCAACTCTACCTCTATGGCTACACCTTC CASSQDLQLYLYGYTF
TRBJ2-4 16 NA TRBV28 NA TGTGCCAGCAGTTTCCAGACAGGGAGGAAGGGAAACATTCAGTACTTC CASSFQTGRKGNIQYF
TRBJ1-2 16 NA TRBV6-5 TRBD1 TGTGCCAGCAGTTACGTGAGGACAGGGGGCAACTATGGCTACACCTTC CASSYVRTGGNYGYTF
TRBJ1-3 14 NA TRBV4-3 TRBD1 TGCGCCAGCAGCTCCGGACAGGAAGGAAACACCATATATTTT CASSSGQEGNTIYF
TRBJ1-2 15 NA TRBV10-3 NA TGTGCCATCAGTGAGCGGGGACTGACTAACTATGGCTACACCTTC CAISERGLTNYGYTF